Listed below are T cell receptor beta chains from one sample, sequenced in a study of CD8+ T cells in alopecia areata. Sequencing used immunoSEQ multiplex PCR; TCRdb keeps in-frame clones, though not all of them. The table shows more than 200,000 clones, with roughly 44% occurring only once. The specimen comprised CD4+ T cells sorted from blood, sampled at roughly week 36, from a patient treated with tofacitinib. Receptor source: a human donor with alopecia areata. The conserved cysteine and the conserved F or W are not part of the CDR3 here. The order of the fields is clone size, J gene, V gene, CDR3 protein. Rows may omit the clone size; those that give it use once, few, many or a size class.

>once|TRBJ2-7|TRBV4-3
ASSRHVKVPDRDHDYEQY
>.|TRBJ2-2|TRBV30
AWTLAPNTGELF
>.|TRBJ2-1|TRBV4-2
ASRPGTSEAYEQF
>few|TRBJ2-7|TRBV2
ASSLRKSYEQY
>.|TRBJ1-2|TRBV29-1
SVGGSYGYT
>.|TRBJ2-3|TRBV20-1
SAPVGDTQY
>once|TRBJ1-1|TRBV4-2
ASSQSGPGRDTEAF
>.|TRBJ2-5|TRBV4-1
ASSLDRTRGQETQY
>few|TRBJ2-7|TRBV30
AWSARTGRNEQY
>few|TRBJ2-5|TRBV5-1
ASSTGTSGQETQY
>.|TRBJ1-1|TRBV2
ASSWTGTEAF
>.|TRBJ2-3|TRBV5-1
ASSLASSRSDTQY
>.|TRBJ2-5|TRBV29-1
SVGGYGLTGTKETQY
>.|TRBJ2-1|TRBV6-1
ASSEFGSGSLGREQF
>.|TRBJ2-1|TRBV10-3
AISPAAHGGFYNEQF
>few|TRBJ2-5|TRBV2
ASNLQETQY
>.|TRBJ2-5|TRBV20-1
SARSGWTQY
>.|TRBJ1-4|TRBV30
AWRLGTGEKLF
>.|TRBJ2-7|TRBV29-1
SVGRGQSYEQY
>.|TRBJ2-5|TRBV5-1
ASSYDSLQETQY
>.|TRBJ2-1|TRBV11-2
ASSSDRINEQF
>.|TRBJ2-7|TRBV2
ASTDRNHYEQY
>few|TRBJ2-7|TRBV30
ACRPISYEQY
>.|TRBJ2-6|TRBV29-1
SVESANGANVLT
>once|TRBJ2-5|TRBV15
ATSSRGVQETQY
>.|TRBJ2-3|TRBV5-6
ASSPGIYGTLLSTDTQY
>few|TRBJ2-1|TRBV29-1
SVDEAGVSDEQF
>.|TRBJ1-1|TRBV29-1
SVPRGSQGVGHTEAF
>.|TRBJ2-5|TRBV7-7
ASSLAPSAQLQETQY
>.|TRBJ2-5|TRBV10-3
AISDARGRRETQY
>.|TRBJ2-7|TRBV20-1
SATEYEQY
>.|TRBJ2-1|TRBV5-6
ASSPGLSSYNEQF
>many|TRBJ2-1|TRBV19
ASSRQARGEQF
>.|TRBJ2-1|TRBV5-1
ASSQTGTGIGNEQF
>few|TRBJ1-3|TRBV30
AWTTSGNTIY
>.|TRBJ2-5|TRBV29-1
SVESGETQY
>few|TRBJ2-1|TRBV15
ATSRDGRGRYNEQF
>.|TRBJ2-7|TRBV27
ASESGYRSSYEQY
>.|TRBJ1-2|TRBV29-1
SVEWGAWSGYT
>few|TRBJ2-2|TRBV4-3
ASGGSGGVNTGELF
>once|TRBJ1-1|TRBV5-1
ASARDRGNTEAF
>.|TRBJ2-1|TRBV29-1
SAGEKFSGMRTYNEQF
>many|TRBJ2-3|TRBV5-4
ATSGRGTDTQY
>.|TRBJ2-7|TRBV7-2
ASSFGNSYEQY
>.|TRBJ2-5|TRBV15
ATSPSAGVRETQY
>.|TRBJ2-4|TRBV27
ASSPTGTNIQY
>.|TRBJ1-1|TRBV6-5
ASSSGTGEAF
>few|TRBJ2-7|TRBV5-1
ASSFGAYEQY
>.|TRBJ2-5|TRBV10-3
AISQGGSSRKQETQY
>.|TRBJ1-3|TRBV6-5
ASSYRGSSGNTIY
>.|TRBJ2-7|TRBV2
ASREETYEQY
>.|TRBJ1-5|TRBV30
AWSDPQGVGQPQH
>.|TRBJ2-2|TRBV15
ATSRRAAGELF
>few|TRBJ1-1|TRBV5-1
ASSPRGLNTEAF
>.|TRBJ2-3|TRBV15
ATSVQFTDTQY
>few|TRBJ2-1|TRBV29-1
SGTEHYNEQF